The rows below give T cell receptor beta chains drawn from one sample of a study of shared clonotypes between healthy human individuals. Assay used: immunoSEQ multiplex PCR; TCRdb lists only in-frame clones, some missing. The table records some 350,000 clones, approximately 79% of them present only once. The specimen was memory CD4+ T cells sorted from blood. These receptors all stem from a man aged 25-40 years in good health. Both conserved end residues are part of each CDR3. The D gene is left open where the match is weak. The listing skips clone size in some rows; elsewhere it reads once, few, many or a size class.

D	size	V	J	DNA	CDR3
.	.	TRBV11-2	TRBJ2-7	TGTGCCAGCAGCCCCGGGTACGAGCAGTACTTC	CASSPGYEQYF
.	few	TRBV28	TRBJ2-1	TGTGCCAGCAGTTTATCAAGGGAGCAGTTCTTC	CASSLSREQFF
.	.	TRBV18	TRBJ2-5	TGTGCCAGCTCACCACACGGCGGTGAGACCCAGTACTTC	CASSPHGGETQYF
.	.	TRBV5-1	TRBJ2-1	TGCGCCAGCAGCTTGTTAGGGAGCTCCTACAATGAGCAGTTCTTC	CASSLLGSSYNEQFF
.	.	TRBV6-5	TRBJ1-1	TGTGCCAGCAGCCAGGGAGGTGAAGCTTTCTTT	CASSQGGEAFF
TRBD1	few	TRBV7-8	TRBJ2-7	TGTGCCAGCAGCTTGAGCTTACAGGGGTTCATTTGGGACGAGCAGTACTTC	CASSLSLQGFIWDEQYF
TRBD2	.	TRBV10-2	TRBJ2-7	TGCGCCAGCGGTACTAGCGGGAAGGGCGAGCAGTACTTC	CASGTSGKGEQYF
.	.	TRBV5-1	TRBJ2-3	TGCGCCAGCAGCTTGGTTCTGACCCCGGGCGGGGATAGGCAGTATTTT	CASSLVLTPGGDRQYF
.	.	TRBV5-1	TRBJ2-2	TGCGCCAGCAGCTTGGCCTGGGGGAGCGCCAACACCGGGGAGCTGTTTTTT	CASSLAWGSANTGELFF
TRBD2	.	TRBV27	TRBJ2-1	TGTGCCAGCAGCTTAGCGGGAGGACCAAGCTCCTACAATGAGCAGTTCTTC	CASSLAGGPSSYNEQFF